This record covers a single T cell receptor (beta chain). What it recognizes is unknown. This specimen belongs to a study of response to subunit inactivated influenza vaccine. General study points: The authors suggested that few new T cells are recruited per seasonal influenza vaccination.

From the RT-PCR reads, TCRdb called clonotypes with MiXCR, one entry per CDR3 protein. The top ten clones hold 11% of a sample with hundreds of thousands of distinct CDR3 sequences, around 18% of them seen once. The germline V and J ends were trimmed by 3 bases and 8 bases, with 14 bases remaining between them. The CDR3 runs 15 residues. Germline CDR1 and CDR2: LGHNA and YNFKEQ. The sequenced sample was PBMCs from blood, obtained more than 4 days after vaccination. This TCR was sampled from a middle-aged man who received an inactivated influenza vaccine. V is TRBV4-2 and J is TRBJ1-6; D is possibly TRBD1 (5 bases). CDR3 nucleotide sequence: TGTGCCAGCAGCCAGGAGGGGTCTGTCGATTCACCCCTCCACTTT. Its translation is CASSQEGSVDSPLHF.